This TCR beta chain was sequenced for a study of T cell responses to AZD1222 COVID-19 vaccine. Concerning this clone: As yet, its antigen is unknown.

Findings of the study overall: A mostly white British donor set with more females was recruited, and clonal diversity was possibly underestimated.

Measured with immunoSEQ multiplex PCR; TCRdb has only the in-frame clones, and not every one. The sample consists of over 130,000 clones, around 90% of them appearing once. The germline V and J ends were trimmed by 0 bases and 7 bases, with 9 bases remaining between them. Per germline, CDR1 MNHNS and CDR2 SASEGT. This CDR3 is built from 14 residues. The rearrangement links TRBV6-1 to TRBJ1-4, with a weak D call TRBD1 (5 bases). This specimen was peripheral blood, taken 28 days after the second AZD1222 dose. This sequence originates from an adult who received the AZD1222 COVID-19 vaccine. The CDR3 nucleotides are TGTGCCAGCAGTGAAGCGGGGGTTAGTGAAAAACTGTTTTTT. Amino acid sequence: CASSEAGVSEKLFF.